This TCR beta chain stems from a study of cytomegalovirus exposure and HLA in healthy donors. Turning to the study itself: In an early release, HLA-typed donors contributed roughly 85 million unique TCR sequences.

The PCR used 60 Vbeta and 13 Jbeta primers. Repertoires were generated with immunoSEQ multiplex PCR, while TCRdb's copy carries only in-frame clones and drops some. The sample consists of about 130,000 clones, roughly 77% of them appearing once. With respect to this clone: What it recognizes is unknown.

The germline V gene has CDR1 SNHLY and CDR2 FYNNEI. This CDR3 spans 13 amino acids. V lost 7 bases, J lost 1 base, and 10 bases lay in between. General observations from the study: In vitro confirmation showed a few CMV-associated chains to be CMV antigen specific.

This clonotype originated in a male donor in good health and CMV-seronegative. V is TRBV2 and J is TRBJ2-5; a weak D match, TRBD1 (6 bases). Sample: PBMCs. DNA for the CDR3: TGTGCCAGCAACTCGGACAGCCAAGAGACCCAGTACTTC. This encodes CASNSDSQETQYF. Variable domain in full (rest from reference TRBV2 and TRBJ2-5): EPEVTQTPSHQVTQMGQEVILRCVPISNHLYFYWYRQILGQKVEFLVSFYNNEISEKSEIFDDQFSVERPDGSNFTLKIRSTKLEDSAMYFCASNSDSQETQYFGPGTRLLVL.